This T cell receptor (beta chain) was captured in a study of memory CD4+ T cells and cytomegalovirus serostatus. Study-wide context: This sample comes from healthy Belgian adults, eight or nine CMV seropositive, about 25 seronegative.

The table came from immunoSEQ multiplex PCR; TCRdb's copy has only in-frame clones and leaves some out. The sample shows tens of thousands of clones, 77% of them seen only once. In germline, CDR1 is SGHRS, CDR2 YFSETQ. This CDR3 is 14 amino acids long. Trimming stripped 6 bases from V and 0 bases from J, with 7 bases between. In regard to this clone: The antigen is not known.

Regarding the study as a whole: Suggested: most of the CMV-linked TCR signature lies in CD4+ memory cells. Median bootstrapped AUC for CMV status was about 0.95 originally, about 0.9 US-trained.

Single viable CD3+CD4+CD8-CD45RO+ cells were sorted as the memory CD4+ T cells. Sequences were obtained from memory CD4+ T cells from blood. The receptor was isolated from an adult in good health and CMV-seronegative. The chain has TRBV5-1 and TRBJ2-6, with D unclear. CDR3 region: CASNLNSGANVLTF. As DNA, the CDR3 is TGCGCCAGCAACTTAAACTCTGGGGCCAACGTCCTGACTTTC.